This T cell receptor beta chain was sequenced in a study of technical replicates of blood from a handful of donors. The CDR3 is made up of 16 amino acids. The germline V gene encodes CDR1 SGDLS and CDR2 YYNGEE. Trimming pared 0 bases from V and 2 bases from J, leaving 14 bases between. TCRdb keeps only in-frame clones here, not all; method: immunoSEQ multiplex PCR. In the table there are tens of thousands of clones, under 95% of which are singletons. The sequence came from a human donor in good health. V is TRBV9 and J is TRBJ2-5; tentative D call: TRBD1 (6 bases). The sequencing input was T cells isolated from PBMCs. DNA for the CDR3: TGTGCCAGCAGCGTAGGTTTCGGGACACCTCAAGAGACCCAGTACTTC. Its translation: CASSVGFGTPQETQYF.